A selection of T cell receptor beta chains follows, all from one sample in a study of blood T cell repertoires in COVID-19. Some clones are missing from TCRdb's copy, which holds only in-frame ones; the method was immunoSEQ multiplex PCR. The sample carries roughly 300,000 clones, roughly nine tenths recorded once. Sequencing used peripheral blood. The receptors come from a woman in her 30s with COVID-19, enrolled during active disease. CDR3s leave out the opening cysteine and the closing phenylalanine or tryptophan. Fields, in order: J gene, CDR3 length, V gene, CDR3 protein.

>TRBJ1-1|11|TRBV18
ASSRDMNTEAF
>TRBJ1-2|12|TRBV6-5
ASSYSDSRYGYT
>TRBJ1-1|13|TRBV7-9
ASSSTRGPSTEAF
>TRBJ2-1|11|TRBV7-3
ASGQGASNEQF
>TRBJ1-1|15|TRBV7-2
ASSATGGVGRRGKAF
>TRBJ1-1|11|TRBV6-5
ASSRDRNAEAF
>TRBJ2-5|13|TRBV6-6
ASSYTGTDQETQY
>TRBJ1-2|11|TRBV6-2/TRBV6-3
ASSYTGNDGYT
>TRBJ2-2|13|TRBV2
ASRPGQGRAGELF
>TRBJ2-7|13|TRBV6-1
ASSEKSPNSYEQY
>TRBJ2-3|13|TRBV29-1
SAISGTGGTDTQY
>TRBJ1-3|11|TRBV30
ALKTGAGNTIY
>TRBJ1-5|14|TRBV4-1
ASSHPDRGNNQPQH
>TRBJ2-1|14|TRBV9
ASSVGGGVTSNEQF
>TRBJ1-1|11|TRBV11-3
ASSLTGDTEAF
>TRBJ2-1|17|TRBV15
ATSRDRSTGQGGYNEQF
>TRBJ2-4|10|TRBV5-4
ASSADRDIQY
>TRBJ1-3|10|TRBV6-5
ASSRGGNTIY
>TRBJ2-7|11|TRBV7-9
ASSSPLEYEQY
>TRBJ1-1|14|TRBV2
ASSKRLGQLNTEAF